This T cell receptor (beta chain) was retrieved from a study of T cells in Graves' hyperthyroidism and ophthalmopathy. Across the study: Peripheral blood was taken when the disease was first diagnosed, before any treatment began. Whole-study results and caveats: Also found in blood were most expanded thyroid clonotypes above 0.001.

The germline V gene encodes CDR1 ENHRY and CDR2 SYGVKD. The junction had 14 bases not matched to a gene; V was cut back by 7 bases and J by 5 bases. The CDR3 sequence is 15 residues long. This clonotype was seen more than once but under ten times. The antigen remains undetermined. Disease duration was under 3 months in the ophthalmopathy patients, who also had a Clinical Activity Score of at least 3 and a NOSPECS grade of at least 4. Used for diagnoses were clinical symptoms, serum thyroxine and TRAb, thyroid ultrasound and orbital computed tomography. RNA transcripts yielded amplified TCR beta CDR3 regions. Using the HTBI primer set, a first-round RT-PCR was run on the TCR CDR3. MiXCR was run by TCRdb on the multiplex PCR reads, yielding one entry per CDR3 protein. The repertoire holds about 480,000 distinct CDR3 sequences, 20% to 25% seen once, with under 55% in the top ten.

This sequence originates from a woman aged 70-85 years with Graves' ophthalmopathy. The rearrangement links TRBV10-3 to TRBJ2-7, with 7 bases matching TRBD1. The sequenced sample consisted of blood. CDR3 in DNA: TGTGCCATCAAGACAACGGACAGGCTCACCGACGAGCAGTACTTC. Translated, it gives CAIKTTDRLTDEQYF.